The rows below give T cell receptor beta chains drawn from one sample of a study of blood T cell repertoires in COVID-19. Libraries were prepared by immunoSEQ multiplex PCR; TCRdb keeps only in-frame clonotypes and omits some of them. This sample has a few hundred thousand clones, with over 85% found just once. Sequenced sample: peripheral blood. Receptor source: a man aged 18 to 30 with COVID-19, enrolled during active disease. The CDR3 runs from the conserved cysteine through the conserved F or W. Each record gives: J gene, V gene, D gene, clone size, CDR3 protein, CDR3 DNA. The D gene is left open where the match is weak. The size field is filled for only some rows; it gives once, few, many or a size class.

TRBJ2-5,TRBV25-1,NA,NA,CASSGPTAQETQYF,TGTGCCAGCAGTGGACCGACAGCCCAAGAGACCCAGTACTTC
TRBJ2-5,TRBV6-5,NA,few,CASRGTPGETQYF,TGTGCCAGCAGGGGGACTCCAGGGGAGACCCAGTACTTC
TRBJ1-6,TRBV3-1/TRBV3-2,NA,few,CASSQGQEASPLHF,TGTGCCAGCAGCCAAGGGCAGGAGGCTTCACCCCTCCACTTT
TRBJ1-1,TRBV5-1,TRBD1,NA,CASSPGQGVGTEAFF,TGCGCCAGCAGCCCGGGACAGGGGGTAGGCACTGAAGCTTTCTTT
TRBJ2-3,TRBV11-2,NA,NA,CASSLENYPPDTQYF,TGTGCCAGCAGCTTAGAGAACTACCCCCCAGATACGCAGTATTTT
TRBJ2-7,TRBV11-2,TRBD1,NA,CASSLQGYEQYF,TGTGCCAGCAGCCTACAGGGGTACGAGCAGTACTTC
TRBJ2-3,TRBV18,TRBD2,NA,CASSPYGEGDTQYF,TGTGCCAGCTCACCATACGGGGAGGGAGATACGCAGTATTTT
TRBJ1-1,TRBV14,NA,once,CASSQWRTMNTEAFF,TGTGCCAGCAGCCAATGGAGGACCATGAACACTGAAGCTTTCTTT
TRBJ2-2,TRBV5-1,TRBD2,NA,CASSPGTSGSPGELFF,TGCGCCAGCAGCCCAGGGACTAGCGGGAGCCCCGGGGAGCTGTTTTTT
TRBJ2-7,TRBV5-6,NA,once,CASSLSGGSSYEQYF,TGTGCCAGCAGCTTGTCCGGGGGAAGCTCCTACGAGCAGTACTTC
TRBJ2-5,TRBV2,TRBD1,NA,CASSEVPRGQETQYF,TGTGCCAGCAGTGAGGTCCCCAGGGGGCAAGAGACCCAGTACTTC
TRBJ2-1,TRBV9,TRBD1,once,CASSVYPGTGSYNEQFF,TGTGCCAGCAGCGTGTACCCCGGGACAGGGTCCTACAATGAGCAGTTCTTC
TRBJ1-1,TRBV10-3,TRBD1,NA,CAISESGQGFGAFF,TGTGCCATCAGTGAGTCAGGACAGGGGTTCGGAGCTTTCTTT
TRBJ1-1,TRBV6-4,NA,few,CASSDGGVEAFF,TGTGCCAGCAGTGACGGCGGGGTCGAAGCTTTCTTT
TRBJ1-1,TRBV3-1/TRBV3-2,TRBD1,NA,CASSQGPGGWGAFF,TGTGCCAGCAGCCAAGGTCCAGGGGGCTGGGGGGCTTTCTTT
TRBJ2-1,TRBV6-5,NA,NA,CASSPPGYNEQFF,TGTGCCAGCAGTCCTCCAGGCTACAATGAGCAGTTCTTC
TRBJ2-5,TRBV28,NA,NA,CASSFAGAQETQYF,TGTGCCAGCAGTTTTGCGGGGGCCCAAGAGACCCAGTACTTC
TRBJ1-2,TRBV6-1,NA,NA,CASTKGGGRYGYTF,TGTGCCAGCACCAAAGGGGGGGGGAGGTATGGCTACACCTTC
TRBJ2-1,TRBV7-3,NA,NA,CASSSSVAYNEQFF,TGTGCCAGCAGCTCCTCCGTAGCTTACAATGAGCAGTTCTTC
TRBJ2-2,TRBV2,NA,NA,CASSESGPHLTYTGELFF,TGTGCCAGCAGTGAATCTGGGCCCCACCTAACTTACACCGGGGAGCTGTTTTTT
TRBJ2-2,TRBV7-2,NA,NA,CASRKGGTANTGELFF,TGTGCCAGCAGGAAAGGGGGGACAGCGAACACCGGGGAGCTGTTTTTT
TRBJ1-4,TRBV9,TRBD1,once,CASNSGTGGVNEKLFF,TGTGCCAGCAACTCCGGGACAGGAGGGGTTAATGAAAAACTGTTTTTT
TRBJ1-4,TRBV7-9,NA,NA,CASSLLEGFPSPFF,TGTGCCAGCAGCTTACTGGAGGGATTTCCCTCCCCGTTTTTT
TRBJ2-2,TRBV3-1/TRBV3-2,TRBD2,NA,CASSLPPTSGRNTGELFF,TGTGCCAGCAGCCTCCCGCCGACTAGCGGGAGGAACACCGGGGAGCTGTTTTTT
TRBJ1-2,TRBV19,TRBD1,NA,CATQSRGTGDGYTF,TGTGCCACCCAATCAAGAGGGACAGGGGATGGCTACACCTTC
TRBJ1-4,TRBV5-6,NA,few,CASSKGGIATNEKLFF,TGTGCCAGCAGTAAAGGGGGAATCGCAACTAATGAAAAACTGTTTTTT
TRBJ1-2,TRBV5-4,TRBD1,NA,CASSLVGGGRGYTF,TGTGCCAGCAGCTTGGTAGGGGGCGGTAGGGGCTACACCTTC
TRBJ2-1,TRBV7-9,NA,NA,CASSLVAGSNEQFF,TGTGCCAGCAGCTTAGTCGCGGGGTCCAATGAGCAGTTCTTC
TRBJ1-4,TRBV19,TRBD1,NA,CASSGNRGRSEKLFF,TGTGCCAGTAGTGGAAACAGGGGCAGGAGTGAAAAACTGTTTTTT
TRBJ2-3,TRBV13,NA,once,CASTSGADSWAQYF,TGTGCCAGCACAAGTGGGGCCGACTCTTGGGCGCAGTATTTT
TRBJ1-2,TRBV4-1,TRBD1,NA,CASSQGRGQGADGYTF,TGCGCCAGCAGCCAAGGACGGGGACAGGGGGCGGATGGCTACACCTTC
TRBJ2-7,TRBV13,TRBD1,once,CASSRRTGARVQYF,TGTGCCAGCAGTCGTAGGACAGGCGCCAGGGTGCAGTACTTC
TRBJ2-7,TRBV2,TRBD1,NA,CASRRDRGLGNEQYF,TGTGCCAGCAGAAGGGACAGGGGGCTGGGGAACGAGCAGTACTTC
TRBJ2-1,TRBV27,TRBD2,NA,CASSLNSGGYNEQFF,TGTGCCAGCAGTTTAAATAGCGGGGGCTACAATGAGCAGTTCTTC
TRBJ2-7,TRBV27,NA,once,CASSLADSYEQYF,TGTGCCAGCAGTTTAGCCGACAGTTACGAGCAGTACTTC
TRBJ2-1,TRBV10-3,NA,NA,CAISVGREDEQFF,TGTGCCATCAGTGTAGGCAGGGAGGATGAGCAGTTCTTC
TRBJ1-2,TRBV7-9,TRBD1,NA,CASSPAQGNYGYTF,TGTGCCAGCAGCCCCGCACAGGGGAACTATGGCTACACCTTC
TRBJ2-5,TRBV3-1/TRBV3-2,NA,NA,CASSQHHPGDSETQYF,TGTGCCAGCAGCCAACACCACCCCGGAGACTCAGAGACCCAGTACTTC
TRBJ2-3,TRBV5-4,NA,NA,CASRREQATDTQYF,TGTGCCAGCAGGCGGGAACAGGCAACAGATACGCAGTATTTT
TRBJ2-7,TRBV3-1/TRBV3-2,TRBD2,NA,CASSREGYEQYF,TGTGCCAGCAGCCGGGAGGGGTACGAGCAGTACTTC
TRBJ2-7,TRBV5-1,TRBD2,once,CASSLTSGRDKYEQYF,TGCGCCAGCAGCTTGACTAGCGGGAGGGATAAATACGAGCAGTACTTC
TRBJ2-1,TRBV19,NA,NA,CASSIGIANEQFF,TGTGCCAGTAGTATAGGTATAGCAAATGAGCAGTTCTTC
TRBJ1-5,TRBV6-5,NA,NA,CASNPGAAGQPQHF,TGTGCCAGCAACCCAGGGGCGGCGGGTCAGCCCCAGCATTTT
TRBJ1-6,TRBV6-5,TRBD1,NA,CASGAGGSPLHF,TGTGCCAGCGGGGCAGGGGGTTCACCCCTCCACTTT
TRBJ2-7,TRBV10-3,TRBD2,NA,CAIRGTKSSYEQYF,TGTGCCATCAGGGGGACTAAATCCTCCTACGAGCAGTACTTC
TRBJ2-7,TRBV7-2,TRBD1,NA,CASSLAPGTGGYEQYF,TGTGCTAGCAGCTTAGCCCCCGGGACAGGGGGCTACGAGCAGTACTTC
TRBJ1-1,TRBV11-3,NA,NA,CASSLDKGISTEAFF,TGTGCCAGCAGCTTAGATAAGGGGATCAGCACTGAAGCTTTCTTT
TRBJ2-7,TRBV5-4,TRBD1,NA,CASRSTTGTGGTWSYEQYF,TGTGCCAGCAGGTCCACGACCGGGACAGGGGGCACCTGGTCCTACGAGCAGTACTTC
TRBJ1-6,TRBV18,TRBD1,NA,CASSLSGTGASANNSPLHF,TGTGCCAGCTCACTTTCCGGGACAGGGGCAAGCGCAAATAATTCACCCCTCCACTTT
TRBJ1-5,TRBV2,TRBD1,NA,CASSGGSGGRLRNQPQHF,TGTGCCAGTTCAGGGGGATCTGGGGGGAGATTGCGCAATCAGCCCCAGCATTTT
TRBJ2-7,TRBV7-9,TRBD1,NA,CASSPQKRPGQGRYEQYF,TGTGCCAGCAGCCCTCAAAAACGTCCGGGACAGGGTCGATACGAGCAGTACTTC
TRBJ2-1,TRBV15,TRBD2,NA,CATSGGIAGGLYNEQFF,TGTGCCACCAGTGGGGGCATAGCGGGAGGGTTGTACAATGAGCAGTTCTTC
TRBJ2-7,TRBV7-9,NA,NA,CASSRGDIGPYEQYF,TGTGCCAGCAGCCGGGGTGACATAGGACCCTACGAGCAGTACTTC
TRBJ2-1,TRBV9,NA,once,CASSRFGSVSDEQFF,TGTGCCAGCAGCAGGTTCGGGAGCGTTAGCGATGAGCAGTTCTTC
TRBJ1-1,TRBV2,TRBD1,NA,CASSYGTVNTEAFF,TGTGCCAGCAGTTACGGGACAGTGAACACTGAAGCTTTCTTT